One sample yielded the 7 T cell receptor beta chains listed below, sequenced in a study of blood T cell repertoires in COVID-19. The method was immunoSEQ multiplex PCR; TCRdb's version includes in-frame clones alone and lacks a portion of them. The repertoire holds about 310,000 clones, around 92% seen once, with about a tenth in the top ten. What was sequenced was PBMCs or T cells enriched from blood (not recorded which). These receptors came from a woman aged 25 to 39 who had recovered from COVID-19.

This chain links TRBV18 with TRBJ1-2; tentatively, D is TRBD1 (6 bases). CDR3 length equals 15 residues. V dropped 6 bases and J dropped 1 base, with 15 bases sitting between them. In germline, CDR1 is KGHSH, CDR2 LQKENI. CDR3 residues: CASSRSAGVNYGYTF. As DNA, the CDR3 is TGTGCCAGCTCCCGGTCGGCAGGGGTTAACTATGGCTACACCTTC. Filled out from reference TRBV18 and TRBJ1-2, the complete variable domain reads NAGVMQNPRHLVRRRGQEARLRCSPMKGHSHVYWYRQLPEEGLKFMVYLQKENIIDESGMPKERFSAEFPKEGPSILRIQQVVRGDSAAYFCASSRSAGVNYGYTFGSGTRLTVV.

The V and J genes are TRBV6-1 and TRBJ2-1; no definite D call. Trimming pared 2 bases from V and 7 bases from J, leaving 6 bases between. CDR1 and CDR2 from the germline V gene are MNHNS and SASEGT. The CDR3 consists of 12 residues. In DNA form, the CDR3 reads TGTGCCAGCAGTGAACCGGAGAATGAGCAGTTCTTC. This encodes CASSEPENEQFF.

The chain joins TRBV28 to TRBJ1-2, with TRBD1 matching over 7 bases. CDR3 size: 12 residues. Germline CDR1 MDHEN, CDR2 SYDVKM. With V trimmed by 8 bases and J by 2 bases, 2 bases remained unmatched. The CDR3 region is CASGTDNYGYTF. The CDR3 nucleotides read TGTGCCAGCGGGACAGACAACTATGGCTACACCTTC.

This chain uses TRBV29-1 with TRBJ1-2, with D maybe TRBD1 (6 bases). The CDR3 has 11 amino acids. The germline gives CDR1 SQVTM, CDR2 ANQGSEA. V was pared by 6 bases and J by 5 bases, with 10 bases between. The CDR3 DNA is TGCAGCGTGCGAACAGGGTATGGCTACACCTTC. It encodes CSVRTGYGYTF.

J is TRBJ2-7 and V is TRBV28, with TRBD1 matching over 7 bases. V was pared by 5 bases and J by 1 base, with 11 bases of the junction left unmatched. Germline loops: CDR1 MDHEN, CDR2 SYDVKM. The CDR3 totals 16 residues. CDR3 in DNA: TGTGCCAGCAGTCTACCGGGACAGCCGGCTTCCTACGAGCAGTACTTC. Translated: CASSLPGQPASYEQYF.

CDR3 bases: TGTGCCAGCAGTTTAGGAGGGGGCGGTAGGACAGATACGCAGTATTTT. This codes for CASSLGGGGRTDTQYF. The genes are TRBV28 and TRBJ2-3; maybe TRBD1 (7 bases). This CDR3 has 16 residues. V was pared by 2 bases and J by 3 bases, with 15 bases between. Germline V CDR1 and CDR2: MDHEN, SYDVKM.

The CDR3 DNA reads TGTGCCAGCAGCTTAGGACAGGGGCGTGAAAAACTGTTTTTT. It specifies CASSLGQGREKLFF. The rearrangement joins TRBV11-2 to TRBJ1-4; TRBD1 aligns across 8 bases. The CDR3 contains 14 residues. The V segment lost 1 base and the J segment 7 bases; nucleotides outside the gene matches: 2. Per the germline V gene, CDR1 is SGHAT and CDR2 is FQNNGV. Variable domain in full (rest from reference TRBV11-2 and TRBJ1-4): EAGVAQSPRYKIIEKRQSVAFWCNPISGHATLYWYQQILGQGPKLLIQFQNNGVVDDSQLPKDRFSAERLKGVDSTLKIQPAKLEDSAVYLCASSLGQGREKLFFGSGTQLSVL.